This T cell receptor (beta chain) comes out of a study of cytomegalovirus exposure and HLA in healthy donors. Turning to the study itself: Falling in the Caucasian-associated ancestry cluster were about 82% of under 450 genotyped donors.

This clone was observed a handful of times. Antigen specificity is unknown. PCR was performed using 60 Vbeta and 13 Jbeta primers. Assay: immunoSEQ multiplex PCR; the TCRdb copy retains only in-frame clones and omits some. The data show approximately 160,000 clones, roughly 79% seen once. General study results and limits: Some V segments, including TRBV6-2 and TRBV6-3, were excluded as indistinguishable. Differences between HLA loci emerged in a later analysis of TCR association rates, with DRB1 most and HLA-C fewest. A later analysis reportedly found that, within productive TCRs, an Asian-associated ancestry cluster had fewer N-insertions than the mean observed across the approximately 670 donors.

The CDR3 is 15 residues long. V lost 6 bases to trimming and J lost 0 bases; unmatched junction nucleotides: 8. The V gene's germline CDR1 is MGHDK and CDR2 SYGVNS. This TCR came from a male donor in good health and CMV-seronegative. The V and J genes are TRBV25-1 and TRBJ2-7; 7 bases line up with TRBD2. Sequenced sample: PBMCs. The CDR3 DNA follows: TGTGCCAGCAGAACTAAACGCGGGAGCTCCTACGAGCAGTACTTC. It codes for CASRTKRGSSYEQYF.